This T cell receptor (beta chain) appears in the sequencing data of a study of CD8 T cells in ankylosing spondylitis. Findings and limits, study-wide: There was a TCR beta motif, made of several highly homologous variants, that appeared characteristic of ankylosing spondylitis blood.

Concerning this clonotype: What it recognizes is unknown.

TCRdb ran MiXCR on the 5' RACE reads and lists one entry per CDR3 protein. Of fewer than 400,000 distinct CDR3 sequences in the sample, around 15% are singletons; the top ten hold approximately 1.1%. V lost 0 bases to trimming and J lost 4 bases, with 15 bases between them. This CDR3 contains 15 residues. Germline CDR1 and CDR2: DFQATT and SNEGSKA (reference sequence). The chain joins TRBV20-1 to TRBJ1-2; D uncertain. The clonotype originates from a male donor with ankylosing spondylitis or in good health (not recorded which). The sequencing input was blood, either unsorted or a sorted T cell fraction (not recorded which). CDR3 amino acids: CSARDHSSDSYGYTF. The CDR3 bases are TGCAGTGCTAGAGATCACTCGTCGGACTCCTATGGCTACACCTTC.